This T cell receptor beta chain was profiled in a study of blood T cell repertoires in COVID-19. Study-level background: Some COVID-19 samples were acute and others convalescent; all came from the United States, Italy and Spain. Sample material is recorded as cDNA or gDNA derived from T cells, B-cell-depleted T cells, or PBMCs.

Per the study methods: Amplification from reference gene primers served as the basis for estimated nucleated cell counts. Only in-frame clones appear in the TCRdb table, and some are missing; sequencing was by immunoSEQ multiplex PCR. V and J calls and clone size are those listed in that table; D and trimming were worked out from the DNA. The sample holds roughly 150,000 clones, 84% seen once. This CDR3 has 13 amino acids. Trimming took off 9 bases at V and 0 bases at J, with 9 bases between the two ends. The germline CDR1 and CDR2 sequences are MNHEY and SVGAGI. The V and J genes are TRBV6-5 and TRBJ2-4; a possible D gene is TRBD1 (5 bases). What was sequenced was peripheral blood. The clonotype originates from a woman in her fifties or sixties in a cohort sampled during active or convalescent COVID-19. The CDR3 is CARQALAKNIQYF. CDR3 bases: TGTGCCAGACAGGCTCTAGCCAAAAACATTCAGTACTTC.